This is a list of T cell receptor beta chains from one sample in a study of CD8 T cells in ankylosing spondylitis. TCRdb passed the 5' RACE reads through MiXCR, listing each CDR3 protein once. The sample yields some 140,000 distinct CDR3 sequences, 7% to 10% seen once. The source material was synovial fluid, either unsorted or a sorted T cell fraction (not recorded which). Receptor source: a male donor with ankylosing spondylitis. Each CDR3 is given with its conserved first and last residue. D genes are given only for firm matches. The size entry is marked missing in some rows and otherwise reads once, few, many or a size class.

v_call	j_call	clone_size	d_call	cdr3_nt	cdr3_aa
TRBV20-1	TRBJ2-7	many	NA	TGCAGTGCTAGAGATCAGGGAACGACGTACGAGCAGTACTTC	CSARDQGTTYEQYF
TRBV20-1	TRBJ1-3	many	NA	TGCAGTGCTAGCAAGGGAAGCGGAGACACCATATATTTT	CSASKGSGDTIYF
TRBV11-3	TRBJ2-2	NA	NA	TGTGCCAGCAGCTTAGATCTTCCGGGGACCGGGGAGCTGTTTTTT	CASSLDLPGTGELFF
TRBV20-1	TRBJ2-7	NA	TRBD2	TGCAGTGCTGAGGCTAGCGGGAGGGGGAACGAGCAGTACTTC	CSAEASGRGNEQYF
TRBV10-3	TRBJ1-1	few	NA	TGTGCCATCAAAGGGCAAAGGGACACTGAAGCTTTCTTT	CAIKGQRDTEAFF
TRBV19	TRBJ2-5	many	NA	TGTGCCAGTAGTCACGGGACTTCTTCGCAAGAGACCCAGTACTTC	CASSHGTSSQETQYF
TRBV7-9	TRBJ2-7	NA	NA	TGTGCCAGCAGCTTAGGCGGGACCGGGAACGAGCAGTACTTC	CASSLGGTGNEQYF
TRBV6-2/TRBV6-3	TRBJ2-7	NA	NA	TGTGCCAGCAGTATTCAGCCTCCCTACGAGCAGTACTTC	CASSIQPPYEQYF
TRBV7-8	TRBJ2-7	NA	TRBD2	TGTGCCAGCAGCCTGTCCGGGACTATAAACTACGAGCAGTACTTC	CASSLSGTINYEQYF
TRBV7-9	TRBJ2-2	many	TRBD2	TGTGCCAGCAGCTTAATTAGCGGGACCCCTGACCGGGAGCTGTTTTTT	CASSLISGTPDRELFF
TRBV15	TRBJ2-7	many	NA	TGTGCCACCAGTGACCGGGGGGAGCAGTACTTC	CATSDRGEQYF
TRBV20-1	TRBJ2-7	NA	NA	TGCAGTGCTATCGGGCGGGACGCAAGATACGAGCAGTACTTC	CSAIGRDARYEQYF
TRBV7-6	TRBJ2-7	few	TRBD1	TGTGCCAGCAGCTTAACCACAGGGGGCGTCTCGGAAAGAGGCGAGCAGTACTTC	CASSLTTGGVSERGEQYF
TRBV7-8	TRBJ1-2	many	NA	TGTGCCAGCAGCTTAGTTGGCACAGACTATGGCTACACCTTC	CASSLVGTDYGYTF
TRBV5-1	TRBJ2-7	many	NA	TGCGCCAGCGGATCTCTGGGTACCTACGAGCAGTACTTC	CASGSLGTYEQYF
TRBV7-2	TRBJ1-5	many	NA	TGTGCCAGCAGCTTATTCTGGGATAGCAATCAGCCCCAGCATTTT	CASSLFWDSNQPQHF
TRBV29-1	TRBJ2-1	NA	TRBD2	TGCAGCGTTGAACCCGCAGCGGGGGGGCTTTACAATGAGCAGTTCTTC	CSVEPAAGGLYNEQFF
TRBV5-1	TRBJ2-2	many	TRBD1	TGCGCCAGCTCCCCCGGGACAGGGCACACCGGGGAGCTGTTTTTT	CASSPGTGHTGELFF
TRBV11-2	TRBJ1-5	few	TRBD1	TGTGCCAGCAGTTCACAGGGGACCCAGTCCGCCCAGCATTTT	CASSSQGTQSAQHF
TRBV6-6	TRBJ1-2	few	NA	TGTGCCAGCAGTTCGGGGCCGACGGACTATGGCTACACCTTC	CASSSGPTDYGYTF
TRBV6-2/TRBV6-3	TRBJ2-5	NA	NA	TGTGCCAGCAGCAGCCGGACATCGGAAGGAGAGACCCAGTACTTC	CASSSRTSEGETQYF
TRBV6-5	TRBJ1-6	many	NA	TGTGCCAGCAGTTACTCGCCGGTGGCCCTCTATAATTCACCCCTCCACTTT	CASSYSPVALYNSPLHF
TRBV12-3/TRBV12-4	TRBJ2-1	many	TRBD2	TGTGCCAGCAGTCCCGGACTAGCGGGAATCAATGAGCAGTTCTTC	CASSPGLAGINEQFF
TRBV6-2/TRBV6-3	TRBJ1-2	NA	NA	TGTGCCAGCATCCTGTCCGCCGGGACACGCTATGGCTACACCTTC	CASILSAGTRYGYTF
TRBV7-9	TRBJ1-6	NA	TRBD1	TGTGCCAGCAGCTTACTACAGGGGAGCTCACCCCTCCACTTT	CASSLLQGSSPLHF
TRBV12-3/TRBV12-4	TRBJ2-1	many	NA	TGTGCCAGCAGCACTTCATACAATGAGCAGTTCTTC	CASSTSYNEQFF